Listed here is a single T cell receptor (beta chain). Seattle cases were enrolled at active infection and followed longitudinally. The entry originates in a study of blood T cell repertoires in COVID-19. Study overall: Researchers got acute and convalescent COVID-19 samples from the United States, Italy and Spain. The analysed material was cDNA or gDNA that came from T cells, B-cell-depleted T cells, or PBMCs.

Original processing notes: For nucleated cells, counts were estimated from reference gene primer amplification. Clones were sequenced by immunoSEQ multiplex PCR, and TCRdb holds only the in-frame ones, with some missing. V and J calls and clone size are copied from that table; D and trimming were computed from the DNA. The repertoire has about 410,000 clones, around 89% of them found once; the top ten carry around 1.5%. The sequence came from a woman between 35 and 50 years old with COVID-19, enrolled during active disease. Specimen: peripheral blood.

The CDR3 protein is CASSRQGRSSGNTIYF. The DNA of the CDR3 is TGTGCCAGCAGCAGACAGGGTAGAAGCTCTGGAAACACCATATATTTT. The chain has TRBV28 and TRBJ1-3; 7 bases match TRBD1. J was trimmed by 0 bases and V by 6 bases; bases with no gene match: 8. This CDR3 has 16 residues. Per the germline V gene, CDR1 is MDHEN and CDR2 is SYDVKM.